A selection of T cell receptor beta chains follows, all from one sample in a study of T cell responses to AZD1222 COVID-19 vaccine. Here immunoSEQ multiplex PCR was the method, and the copy in TCRdb shows in-frame clones only, minus some. The table includes some 120,000 clones, around 86% detected once. The starting material was peripheral blood, obtained on day 0 of AZD1222 vaccination. The receptors were sampled from an adult in good health. Each CDR3 is given with its conserved first and last residue. D genes are given only for firm matches. Size is omitted from some rows. Given values are once, few, many or a class for expanded clones.

v_call,j_call,d_call,clone_size,cdr3_aa,cdr3_nt
TRBV29-1,TRBJ1-1,TRBD1,NA,CSVYTGVTTEAFF,TGCAGCGTTTATACAGGGGTGACAACTGAAGCTTTCTTT
TRBV2,TRBJ2-1,TRBD2,NA,CASRDLAGGIHEQFF,TGTGCCAGCAGAGACCTCGCGGGGGGTATACATGAGCAGTTCTTC
TRBV7-2,TRBJ1-2,NA,NA,CASSSRRWDYGYTF,TGTGCCAGCAGCTCGCGACGGTGGGACTATGGCTACACCTTC
TRBV5-6,TRBJ1-3,NA,NA,CASSTPEIPSSGNTIYF,TGTGCCAGCAGCACTCCAGAGATCCCTAGCTCTGGAAACACCATATATTTT
TRBV5-8,TRBJ2-5,TRBD2,NA,CASSPGLAGFPQETQYF,TGTGCCAGCAGCCCGGGACTAGCGGGCTTTCCTCAGGAGACCCAGTACTTC
TRBV6-4,TRBJ2-2,NA,NA,CASSDGDTGELFF,TGTGCCAGCAGTGACGGGGATACCGGGGAGCTGTTTTTT
TRBV11-2,TRBJ2-6,TRBD1,once,CASSRDSVSGANVLTF,TGTGCCAGCAGCCGGGACAGTGTCTCTGGGGCCAACGTCCTGACTTTC
TRBV4-1,TRBJ1-2,NA,NA,CASSRTELRDGYTF,TGCGCCAGCAGCCGGACAGAGTTAAGGGATGGCTACACCTTC
TRBV6-6,TRBJ1-1,NA,NA,CASSYSSRGPEAFF,TGTGCCAGCAGTTACTCGAGCAGGGGACCTGAAGCTTTCTTT
TRBV6-5,TRBJ1-1,NA,NA,CATTAQRADRPEAFF,TGTGCCACCACGGCCCAACGCGCGGACAGACCAGAAGCTTTCTTT
TRBV9,TRBJ1-2,NA,NA,CASSAQPMAVNGYTF,TGTGCCAGCAGCGCCCAACCGATGGCCGTAAATGGCTACACCTTC
TRBV20-1,TRBJ2-7,NA,few,CSAYTPYEQYF,TGCAGTGCATATACTCCCTACGAGCAGTACTTC
TRBV12-3/TRBV12-4,TRBJ1-2,TRBD1,NA,CASSRRDSRGYTF,TGTGCCAGCAGTCGACGGGACAGTCGGGGCTACACCTTC
TRBV19,TRBJ2-7,NA,NA,CASSPWVGTYEQYF,TGTGCCAGTAGTCCCTGGGTAGGGACCTACGAGCAGTACTTC
TRBV12-3/TRBV12-4,TRBJ1-2,NA,NA,CASTMTGRGYTF,TGTGCCAGCACCATGACAGGTCGAGGCTACACCTTC
TRBV19,TRBJ2-2,TRBD2,NA,CASSAPSGGAMTGELFF,TGTGCCAGTAGTGCCCCTAGCGGGGGGGCGATGACCGGGGAGCTGTTTTTT
TRBV4-1,TRBJ1-1,NA,NA,CASTPGGGTEAFF,TGCGCCAGCACCCCGGGGGGAGGAACTGAAGCTTTCTTT
TRBV5-1,TRBJ2-5,NA,NA,CASSEGIGGWETQYF,TGCGCCAGCAGCGAAGGGATCGGCGGATGGGAGACCCAGTACTTC
TRBV5-6,TRBJ1-3,TRBD1,NA,CASSLGGRVSGNTIYF,TGTGCCAGCAGCTTAGGGGGCCGGGTCTCTGGAAACACCATATATTTT
TRBV2,TRBJ1-2,TRBD1,NA,CASIEADRNYGYTF,TGTGCCAGCATTGAGGCGGACAGGAACTATGGCTACACCTTC
TRBV29-1,TRBJ1-2,NA,NA,CSAQDGYGYTF,TGCAGCGCCCAGGACGGCTATGGCTACACCTTC
TRBV7-9,TRBJ2-7,TRBD2,NA,CASSPSGAGGLLEQYF,TGTGCCAGCAGTCCTTCCGGGGCGGGGGGCCTCCTCGAGCAGTACTTC
TRBV5-5,TRBJ2-2,NA,once,CASSTHRAWVAGELFF,TGTGCCAGCAGCACCCACAGGGCGTGGGTTGCCGGGGAGCTGTTTTTT
TRBV18,TRBJ1-2,NA,NA,CASSQGLNYGYTF,TGTGCCAGCTCACAAGGGTTAAACTATGGCTACACCTTC
TRBV5-1,TRBJ2-1,NA,NA,CASSLEVAAYNEQFF,TGCGCCAGCAGCTTGGAGGTCGCGGCCTACAATGAGCAGTTCTTC
TRBV4-1,TRBJ2-1,TRBD1,once,CASSQVAGPGQSTEQFF,TGCGCCAGCAGCCAAGTTGCCGGCCCGGGACAGAGCACGGAGCAGTTCTTC
TRBV4-1,TRBJ1-2,TRBD1,NA,CASSQVTGGGGYTF,TGCGCCAGCAGCCAAGTCACAGGGGGCGGCGGCTACACCTTC
TRBV6-5,TRBJ2-7,NA,NA,CASGGAGDTYEQYF,TGTGCCAGCGGGGGGGCAGGGGATACCTACGAGCAGTACTTC
TRBV19,TRBJ2-5,TRBD1,NA,CASSLRGETQYF,TGTGCCAGTAGTCTCAGGGGGGAGACCCAGTACTTC
TRBV7-9,TRBJ2-1,NA,NA,CATKLVSTNEQFF,TGTGCCACCAAGTTGGTGTCAACCAATGAGCAGTTCTTC
TRBV30,TRBJ2-1,NA,NA,CAWSGGTYYEQFF,TGTGCCTGGAGTGGGGGGACTTATTATGAGCAGTTCTTC
TRBV5-1,TRBJ1-3,NA,NA,CASSLPDGNTIYF,TGCGCCAGCAGCTTGCCAGATGGAAACACCATATATTTT
TRBV2,TRBJ1-2,NA,NA,CASSAGQNTNYGYTF,TGTGCCAGCAGCGCCGGCCAGAACACTAACTATGGCTACACCTTC
TRBV3-1/TRBV3-2,TRBJ1-1,NA,NA,CASSNRGEAFF,TGTGCCAGCAGCAATCGGGGGGAAGCTTTCTTT
TRBV27,TRBJ1-1,NA,NA,CASSLTGLNTEAFF,TGTGCCAGCAGCCTAACAGGGTTGAACACTGAAGCTTTCTTT
TRBV2,TRBJ2-3,NA,NA,CASSGSGGVAQYF,TGTGCCAGCAGTGGATCGGGGGGCGTAGCGCAGTATTTT
TRBV29-1,TRBJ1-2,NA,NA,CSATLPVYGYTF,TGCAGCGCGACATTGCCTGTCTATGGCTACACCTTC
TRBV6-5,TRBJ1-3,NA,NA,CASREGGTTIYF,TGTGCCAGCAGGGAGGGGGGTACCACCATATATTTT
TRBV6-5,TRBJ1-1,TRBD1,once,CASLRGHANTEAFF,TGTGCCAGCCTAAGGGGGCACGCGAACACTGAAGCTTTCTTT
TRBV2,TRBJ1-6,TRBD1,NA,CASSLTGASGSSPLHF,TGTGCCAGCAGCTTGACAGGGGCCTCGGGGAGTTCACCCCTCCACTTT
TRBV14,TRBJ1-1,NA,NA,CASSQGGWWTEAFF,TGTGCCAGCAGCCAAGGGGGATGGTGGACTGAAGCTTTCTTT
TRBV19,TRBJ1-1,NA,NA,CASRSGGGTEAFF,TGTGCCAGTAGGAGTGGAGGTGGCACTGAAGCTTTCTTT